This T cell receptor (beta chain) derives from a study of T cells expressing NK-cell markers. The wider study: The TCR beta repertoires originated in sorted CD3+CD56+NKG2C+, CD3+CD56+NKG2C- and CD3+CD56-NKG2C+ T cells.

Broader study findings: Among CD8+ T cells from six donors, dominant NKG2C+ clonotypes accounted for 1.0-7.0%.

Turning to this clonotype: Its target is unknown.

TCRdb reprocessed the 5' RACE reads, with one entry per CDR3 protein and no DNA. The table lists some 340,000 distinct CDR3 sequences. Germline V gives CDR1 SGHRS, CDR2 YFSETQ. The length of the CDR3 is 16 residues. The rearrangement uses TRBV5-1 and TRBJ2-2. The sequencing input was blood T cells: a sorted CD56 or NKG2C T cell subset, CD4+ or CD8+ T cells, or bulk PBMC T cells (not recorded which). This receptor was taken from a man between 18 and 69 years old in good health. CDR3 amino acids: CASSLALAGNTGELFF.